The rows below give T cell receptor beta chains drawn from one sample of a study of blood T cell repertoires in COVID-19. The protocol was immunoSEQ multiplex PCR, while the TCRdb copy is restricted to in-frame clones and leaves out a portion. The top ten hold roughly 2% of the sample, which has some 290,000 clones, 75% to 90% seen once. Sequencing input: peripheral blood. Receptor source: a woman between 50 and 59 years old who had recovered from COVID-19. The CDR3 runs from the conserved cysteine through the conserved F or W. D genes are given only for firm matches. Clone size is not always given. Where it is, it says once, few, many or a class for expanded clones.

TRBV27	TRBJ2-1	NA	NA	CASRKLRVLYNEQFF	TGTGCCAGCAGGAAACTTAGAGTCCTCTACAATGAGCAGTTCTTC
TRBV7-9	TRBJ2-7	NA	NA	CASSPGYEQYF	TGTGCCAGCAGCCCGGGGTACGAGCAGTACTTC
TRBV28	TRBJ1-5	NA	NA	CASTRGVNQPQHF	TGTGCCAGCACCCGGGGGGTTAATCAGCCCCAGCATTTT
TRBV9	TRBJ2-2	NA	NA	CASSVLEGTGELFF	TGTGCCAGCAGCGTATTGGAGGGCACCGGGGAGCTGTTTTTT
TRBV7-2	TRBJ1-5	TRBD1	NA	CASSRNRGRDQPQHF	TGTGCCAGCAGCCGCAACAGGGGGCGCGATCAGCCCCAGCATTTT
TRBV5-1	TRBJ1-1	NA	NA	CASSSRGTRNTEAFF	TGCGCCAGCAGCTCGAGGGGGACGCGGAACACTGAAGCTTTCTTT
TRBV4-1	TRBJ2-2	NA	NA	CASSQESSWGGELFF	TGCGCCAGCAGCCAAGAATCTAGCTGGGGCGGGGAGCTGTTTTTT
TRBV7-2	TRBJ2-1	TRBD2	NA	CASSYGLAGASYNEQFF	TGTGCCAGCAGCTACGGACTAGCGGGAGCCTCCTACAATGAGCAGTTCTTC
TRBV19	TRBJ2-3	TRBD2	NA	CASSPGLAGGTDTQYF	TGTGCCAGTAGCCCTGGACTAGCGGGGGGAACAGATACGCAGTATTTT
TRBV18	TRBJ2-7	NA	NA	CASSPLGAWKYEQYF	TGTGCCAGCTCACCACTGGGGGCTTGGAAATACGAGCAGTACTTC
TRBV28	TRBJ1-1	NA	NA	CGSFSVSKEAFF	TGTGGTAGCTTTTCCGTTAGCAAAGAAGCTTTCTTT
TRBV14	TRBJ1-3	NA	NA	CASSPNRVYSGNTIYF	TGTGCCAGCAGCCCTAACAGGGTATACTCTGGAAACACCATATATTTT
TRBV5-1	TRBJ2-7	TRBD1	NA	CASSFGTGGSYEQYF	TGCGCCAGCAGCTTCGGGACAGGGGGCTCCTACGAGCAGTACTTC
TRBV7-3	TRBJ2-5	NA	NA	CASSPSSQETQYF	TGTGCCAGCAGCCCGAGTAGCCAAGAGACCCAGTACTTC
TRBV3-1/TRBV3-2	TRBJ2-2	NA	NA	CASSQGSGGDTGELFF	TGTGCCAGCAGCCAAGGGTCGGGGGGCGACACCGGGGAGCTGTTTTTT
TRBV6-5	TRBJ1-2	NA	NA	CASIVDRANGGYTF	TGTGCCAGCATCGTCGACAGAGCTAATGGTGGCTACACCTTC
TRBV28	TRBJ2-7	NA	NA	CASSLLVGEGRTYEQYF	TGTGCCAGCAGTTTATTAGTCGGAGAGGGCAGAACCTACGAGCAGTACTTC
TRBV27	TRBJ2-7	TRBD2	NA	CASSLLLAGGPGEQYF	TGTGCCAGCAGCCTACTTCTAGCGGGAGGGCCCGGCGAGCAGTACTTC
TRBV28	TRBJ2-1	TRBD2	NA	CASSLIATSAGEQFF	TGTGCCAGCAGTTTAATTGCGACTAGCGCGGGTGAGCAGTTCTTC
TRBV11-2	TRBJ1-3	NA	NA	CASSLDPGSSGNTIYF	TGTGCCAGCAGCTTAGACCCCGGGAGCTCTGGAAACACCATATATTTT
TRBV7-8	TRBJ1-4	NA	NA	CASSLQGVNEKLFF	TGTGCCAGCAGCTTACAAGGAGTGAATGAAAAACTGTTTTTT
TRBV6-2/TRBV6-3	TRBJ1-2	TRBD1	few	CASSRGTGNYGYTF	TGTGCCAGCAGTCGTGGGACAGGGAACTATGGCTACACCTTC
TRBV19	TRBJ1-5	NA	NA	CASSTGVSQPQHF	TGTGCCAGTAGTACAGGGGTATCTCAGCCCCAGCATTTT
TRBV28	TRBJ1-2	TRBD1	NA	CATLFDRVSYGYTF	TGTGCCACCCTTTTTGACAGGGTGAGCTATGGCTACACCTTC
TRBV7-8	TRBJ1-5	TRBD1	NA	CASSREDRGWNQPQHF	TGTGCCAGCAGCAGAGAGGACAGGGGGTGGAATCAGCCCCAGCATTTT
TRBV7-9	TRBJ1-2	NA	once	CASSVGTNGYTF	TGTGCCAGCAGCGTGGGGACAAATGGCTACACCTTC
TRBV5-8	TRBJ2-4	TRBD1	NA	CASSLDRGSKNIQYF	TGTGCCAGCAGCTTGGACAGGGGATCCAAAAACATTCAGTACTTC
TRBV4-2	TRBJ2-1	NA	few	CASSQEASLSYNEQFF	TGTGCCAGCAGCCAAGAGGCTAGCCTGAGCTACAATGAGCAGTTCTTC
TRBV7-2	TRBJ2-5	NA	NA	CASSAIGETQYF	TGTGCCAGCAGCGCGATCGGAGAGACCCAGTACTTC
TRBV5-8	TRBJ2-7	TRBD2	NA	CASSGRTSGGAYEQYF	TGTGCCAGCAGCGGCCGGACTAGCGGGGGGGCTTACGAGCAGTACTTC
TRBV11-1	TRBJ2-7	TRBD1	NA	CASSLVPQGAYEQYF	TGTGCCAGCAGCTTAGTCCCCCAGGGGGCCTACGAGCAGTACTTC
TRBV4-1	TRBJ1-1	TRBD1	NA	CASSQGDREMLEAFF	TGCGCCAGCAGCCAAGGGGACAGGGAGATGCTCGAAGCTTTCTTT
TRBV7-3	TRBJ2-2	NA	NA	CASSQKESGELFF	TGTGCCAGCAGCCAGAAGGAGTCCGGGGAGCTGTTTTTT
TRBV12-3/TRBV12-4	TRBJ2-7	NA	NA	CASSLALSYEQYF	TGTGCCAGCAGTTTGGCCCTCTCCTACGAGCAGTACTTC
TRBV2	TRBJ2-2	NA	NA	CASSWDINTGELFF	TGTGCCAGCAGTTGGGACATAAACACCGGGGAGCTGTTTTTT
TRBV18	TRBJ1-5	NA	once	CASSPVGDNQPQHF	TGTGCCAGCTCCCCGGTCGGGGACAATCAGCCCCAGCATTTT
TRBV9	TRBJ1-2	TRBD1	once	CASSEGTGYNYGYTF	TGTGCCAGCAGCGAGGGGACAGGCTATAACTATGGCTACACCTTC
TRBV7-2	TRBJ1-1	NA	NA	CASSPQRGTEAFF	TGTGCCAGCAGCCCCCAACGGGGCACTGAAGCTTTCTTT
TRBV7-9	TRBJ2-3	NA	NA	CASSADRGPDTQYF	TGTGCCAGCAGCGCAGATAGGGGCCCAGATACGCAGTATTTT
TRBV7-2	TRBJ2-7	TRBD2	NA	CASSLSTSGRRYEQYF	TGTGCCAGCAGCTTATCGACTAGCGGGAGGAGGTACGAGCAGTACTTC
TRBV7-2	TRBJ1-1	TRBD1	NA	CASSLEGQMNTEAFF	TGTGCCAGCAGCTTAGAGGGACAGATGAACACTGAAGCTTTCTTT
TRBV15	TRBJ1-4	NA	NA	CATSRGQGSEKLFF	TGTGCCACCAGCAGAGGCCAGGGAAGCGAAAAACTGTTTTTT
TRBV28	TRBJ2-7	TRBD2	NA	CASSLIGGGGYEQYF	TGTGCCAGCAGTTTGATAGGCGGGGGGGGCTACGAGCAGTACTTC
TRBV9	TRBJ2-1	TRBD2	NA	CASSAAPMPSGRGEQFF	TGTGCCAGCAGCGCCGCCCCCATGCCTAGCGGGAGAGGTGAGCAGTTCTTC
TRBV5-1	TRBJ1-3	TRBD1	NA	CASRKDRGLSGNTIYF	TGCGCCAGCAGGAAGGACAGGGGTCTATCTGGAAACACCATATATTTT
TRBV7-9	TRBJ1-1	NA	once	CASSLEGQRTEAFF	TGTGCCAGCAGCTTAGAAGGACAGAGAACTGAAGCTTTCTTT